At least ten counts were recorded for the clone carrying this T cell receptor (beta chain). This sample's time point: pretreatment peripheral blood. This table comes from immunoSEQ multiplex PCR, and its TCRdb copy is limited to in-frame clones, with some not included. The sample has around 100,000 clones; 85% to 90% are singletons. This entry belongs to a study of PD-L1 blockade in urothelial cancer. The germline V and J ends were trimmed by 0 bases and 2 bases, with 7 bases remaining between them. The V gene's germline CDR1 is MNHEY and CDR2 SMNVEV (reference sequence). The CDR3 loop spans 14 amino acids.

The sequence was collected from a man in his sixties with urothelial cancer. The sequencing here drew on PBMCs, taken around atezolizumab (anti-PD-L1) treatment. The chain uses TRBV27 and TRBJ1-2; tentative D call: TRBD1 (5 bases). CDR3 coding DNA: TGTGCCAGCAGTTTATCGGCAGGGAACTATGGCTACACCTTC. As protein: CASSLSAGNYGYTF.